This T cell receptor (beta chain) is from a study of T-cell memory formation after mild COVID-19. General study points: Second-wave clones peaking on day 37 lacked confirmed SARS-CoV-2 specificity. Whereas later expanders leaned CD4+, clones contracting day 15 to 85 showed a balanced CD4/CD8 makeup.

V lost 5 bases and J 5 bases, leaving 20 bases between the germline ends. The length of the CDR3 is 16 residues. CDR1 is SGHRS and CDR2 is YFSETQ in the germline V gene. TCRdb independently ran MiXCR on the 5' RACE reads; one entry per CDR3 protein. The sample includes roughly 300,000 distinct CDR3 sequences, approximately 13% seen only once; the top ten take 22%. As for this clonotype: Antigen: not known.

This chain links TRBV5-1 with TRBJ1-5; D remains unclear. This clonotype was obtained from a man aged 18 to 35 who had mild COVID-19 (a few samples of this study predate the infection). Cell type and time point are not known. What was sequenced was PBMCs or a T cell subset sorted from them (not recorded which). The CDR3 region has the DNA TGCGCCAGCAGTCTAATCGAGTACTCCGGCTATCAGCCCCAGCATTTT. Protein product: CASSLIEYSGYQPQHF.